The clone carrying this T cell receptor (beta chain) showed up many times. RNA transcripts yielded amplified TCR beta CDR3 regions. A first-round RT-PCR of the TCR CDR3 used the HTBI primer set. TCRdb used MiXCR to reprocess the multiplex PCR reads, holding one entry per CDR3 protein. Here the sample spans more than 500,000 distinct CDR3 sequences, roughly 14% being singletons. Per the germline V gene, CDR1 is MNHNS and CDR2 is SASEGT. The CDR3 is 15 amino acids. Germline trimming cut 6 bases from V and 3 bases from J; bases unmatched to any gene: 5. This sample stems from a study of T cells in Graves' hyperthyroidism and ophthalmopathy.

The rearrangement joins TRBV6-1 to TRBJ2-2; TRBD1 agrees at 9 bases. The TCR originated in a woman aged 35 to 49 with Graves' ophthalmopathy. Input material: blood. The CDR3 reads CASREDRGHTGELFF. CDR3 sequence (DNA): TGTGCCAGCAGGGAGGACAGGGGACACACCGGGGAGCTGTTTTTT.